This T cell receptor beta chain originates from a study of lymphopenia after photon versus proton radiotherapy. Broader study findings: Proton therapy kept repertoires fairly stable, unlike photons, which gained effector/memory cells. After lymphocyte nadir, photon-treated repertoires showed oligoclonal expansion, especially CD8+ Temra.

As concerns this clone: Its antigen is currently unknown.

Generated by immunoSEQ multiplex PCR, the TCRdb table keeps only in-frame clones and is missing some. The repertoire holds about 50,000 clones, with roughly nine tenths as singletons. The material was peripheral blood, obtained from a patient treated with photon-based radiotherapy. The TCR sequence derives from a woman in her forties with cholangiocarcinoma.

CDR3: CASSVDEYRVAEAFF. Written as DNA, the CDR3 is TGCGCCAGCAGCGTGGATGAGTACAGGGTCGCTGAAGCTTTCTTT. V usage is TRBV5-1 and J usage is TRBJ1-1; possibly TRBD1 for D (6 bases). The germline gives CDR1 SGHRS, CDR2 YFSETQ. The CDR3 totals 15 residues. The V end lost 4 bases, the J end lost 6 bases, and 19 bases lay between the germline ends. Combining the CDR3 with reference TRBV5-1 and TRBJ1-1 gives the whole variable domain KAGVTQTPRYLIKTRGQQVTLSCSPISGHRSVSWYQQTPGQGLQFLFEYFSETQRNKGNFPGRFSGRQFSNSRSEMNVSTLELGDSALYLCASSVDEYRVAEAFFGQGTRLTVV.